This TCR beta chain was sequenced during a study of blood T cells in healthy people across ages. Study-wide findings and caveats: Older individuals had lower TCR beta diversity per million T cells (the decline was roughly linear).

As for this clonotype: The antigen is undetermined.

Healthy Caucasians from Russia aged roughly 6 to 90 served as donors. V dropped 3 bases and J dropped 4 bases, with 11 bases sitting between them. Germline values: CDR1 SGHKS, CDR2 YYEKEE (reference sequence). The CDR3 has 14 residues. Next came a second PCR, run for about 6 to 12 cycles, which used a sample-barcoded 5' primer along with a J-beta primer mix. Each CDR3 protein is one row after TCRdb ran MiXCR on the 5' RACE reads. Of 630,000 or so distinct CDR3 sequences in the sample, less than 35% were seen once. The material sequenced was blood. The sequence came from a woman of 80 years or more in good health. V and J are TRBV5-5 and TRBJ1-5, with D possibly being TRBD1 (6 bases). As DNA, the CDR3 is TGTGCCAGCAGCTCGGACAGCCAGAATCAGCCCCAGCATTTT. It encodes CASSSDSQNQPQHF.